The 25 T cell receptor beta chains in this list originate from one sample, sequenced in a study of control samples from healthy donors and cancer patients. Clones were sequenced by immunoSEQ multiplex PCR, and TCRdb holds only the in-frame ones, with some missing. The sample yields some 200,000 clones, around 94% seen once. The specimen sequenced was blood. These receptors were taken from a man aged 50-59 years in good health.

V is TRBV12-3 or TRBV12-4 and J is TRBJ1-2; D not certain. There are 12 residues in the CDR3. V was trimmed by 3 bases and J by 4 bases, leaving 6 bases between them. CDR3 residues: CASSLGFYGYTF. CDR3 coding DNA: TGTGCCAGCAGTTTGGGGTTCTATGGCTACACCTTC.

This clone was observed once. The genes are TRBV27 and TRBJ1-2; 7 nucleotides match TRBD1. The germline CDR1 and CDR2 sequences are MNHEY and SMNVEV (reference sequence). The CDR3 covers 15 residues. After removal of 5 bases from V and 4 bases from J, the junction contained 10 bases not matched to a gene. This CDR3 reads CASSEGQGGLYGYTF. The CDR3 DNA reads as TGTGCCAGCAGTGAGGGGCAGGGGGGACTCTATGGCTACACCTTC.

In DNA, the CDR3 is TGTGCCAGCAGTGATCCGGGACAGGGGTTCCCCTACGAGCAGTACTTC. The encoded protein is CASSDPGQGFPYEQYF. The chain links TRBV25-1 to TRBJ2-7; 10 bases agree with TRBD1. The CDR3 has 16 residues. V gave up 3 bases and J gave up 2 bases; unmatched junction bases: 7. The germline gives CDR1 MGHDK, CDR2 SYGVNS.

The CDR3 DNA reads as TGTGCCAGCAGTCAAAGGGGCGGTACAGATACGCAGTATTTT. Protein sequence: CASSQRGGTDTQYF. The chain uses TRBV27 and TRBJ2-3; a weak D match, TRBD1 (5 bases). V was cut by 5 bases and J by 3 bases, with 12 bases left in between. The CDR3 is 14 residues long. Germline V lookup: CDR1 MNHEY, CDR2 SMNVEV (reference sequence).

J is TRBJ2-5 and V is TRBV30; D may be TRBD2 (5 bases). Germline V lookup: CDR1 GTSNPN, CDR2 SVGIG (reference sequence). The CDR3 totals 15 residues. V was shortened by 0 bases and J by 4 bases, with 15 bases between the two germline ends. CDR3 DNA sequence: TGTGCCTGGAGTGTCGGGCCGGGGAAATTAGAGACCCAGTACTTC. Encoded protein: CAWSVGPGKLETQYF.

The DNA for the CDR3 is TGTGCCAGCAGCTTTTCGCGGGGGGCGAGGAATGAGCAGTTCTTC. Protein: CASSFSRGARNEQFF. The rearrangement uses TRBV7-7 and TRBJ2-1, with 8 bases that match TRBD2. CDR3 size: 15 residues. Germline V gene sequence: CDR1 SSHAT, CDR2 FNYEAQ (reference sequence). V was pared by 3 bases and J by 7 bases, with 8 bases of the junction left unmatched.

The rearrangement joins TRBV11-2 to TRBJ1-5; TRBD1 agrees at 9 bases. J lost 2 bases, V lost 5 bases, and 7 bases had no gene match. Germline V CDR1 and CDR2: SGHAT, FQNNGV. This CDR3 spans 16 amino acids. CDR3 bases: TGTGCCAGCAGCCTAACAGGGGGCAAGGGCAATCAGCCCCAGCATTTT. Its protein is CASSLTGGKGNQPQHF.

This CDR3 is CASSRDNQPQHF. DNA of the CDR3: TGTGCCAGCTCAAGGGATAATCAGCCCCAGCATTTT. The chain uses TRBV18 and TRBJ1-5; D unclear. V was pared by 5 bases and J by 4 bases, with 6 bases between. The CDR3 is made up of 12 amino acids. Germline-derived CDR1 and CDR2 are KGHSH and LQKENI. The full variable domain, its missing parts supplied by reference TRBV18 and TRBJ1-5, is NAGVMQNPRHLVRRRGQEARLRCSPMKGHSHVYWYRQLPEEGLKFMVYLQKENIIDESGMPKERFSAEFPKEGPSILRIQQVVRGDSAAYFCASSRDNQPQHFGDGTRLSIL.

This chain uses TRBV28 with TRBJ1-5, with D hard to call. Between the trimmed V and J ends, which lost 5 bases and 4 bases, there was a span of 24 bases. Germline lookup yields CDR1 MDHEN and CDR2 SYDVKM. The CDR3 spans 18 residues. Here the CDR3 reads CASSPGRKPRLGNQPQHF. DNA of the CDR3: TGTGCCAGCAGTCCGGGGAGAAAGCCCCGTTTAGGTAATCAGCCCCAGCATTTT.

This clone was detected only once. CDR3 coding DNA: TGTGCCAGCAGTGAAGCGCTAGGCCAGGGTGGCGAAAAACTGTTTTTT. Protein: CASSEALGQGGEKLFF. This chain connects TRBV6-1 to TRBJ1-4; TRBD1 might be the D (5 bases). Germline CDR1 and CDR2: MNHNS and SASEGT. The germline V and J ends were trimmed by 0 bases and 8 bases, with 16 bases remaining between them. This CDR3 spans 16 amino acids.

The J gene is TRBJ2-2, the V gene TRBV27; TRBD1 is a possible D gene (6 bases). Trimming shortened V by 6 bases and J by 5 bases, and 10 bases separated the two germline ends. The CDR3 has 13 residues. Germline values: CDR1 MNHEY, CDR2 SMNVEV (reference sequence). The CDR3 DNA follows: TGTGCCAGCAGAAGAGGGGGAACCGGGGAGCTGTTTTTT. It encodes CASRRGGTGELFF.

This chain uses TRBV27 with TRBJ1-4, with no clear D. This CDR3 has 16 amino acids. Trimming took 5 bases from V and 7 from J, leaving 20 bases between them. Germline V gene sequence: CDR1 MNHEY, CDR2 SMNVEV (reference sequence). CDR3 nucleotide sequence: TGTGCCAGCAGTCAAAGTAGTGGGGAAATCCGTGAAAAACTGTTTTTT. Protein product: CASSQSSGEIREKLFF.

This chain connects TRBV12-2 to TRBJ1-2. TRBV12-2 is a recognized pseudogene. The CDR3 extends over 15 amino acids. The CDR3 here is CASRFPWGGSYGYTF. CDR3 DNA: TGTGCAAGTCGCTTCCCCTGGGGAGGGAGCTATGGCTACACCTTC.

The chain uses TRBV3-1 (or the pseudogene TRBV3-2) and TRBJ1-1, with a tentative D call TRBD1 (5 bases). CDR1 is LGHDT, CDR2 YNNKEL, per germline (reference sequence). The CDR3 sequence is 13 residues long. Trimming removed 4 bases from V and 4 bases from J, with 10 bases in between. The CDR3 reads CASSLGGGTEAFF. The CDR3 nucleotides are TGTGCCAGCAGCCTTGGGGGTGGCACTGAAGCTTTCTTT.

The chain combines TRBV18 with TRBJ2-2; D not resolved. The ends were cut back, 6 bases at V and 4 bases at J, with 12 bases in the middle. The CDR3 has 14 amino acids. Germline CDR1 is KGHSH and CDR2 is LQKENI. As DNA, the CDR3 is TGTGCCAGCTCCCTCCTAGGTTCCACCGGGGAGCTGTTTTTT. This encodes CASSLLGSTGELFF. The complete variable domain, with remaining parts taken from reference TRBV18 and TRBJ2-2, reads NAGVMQNPRHLVRRRGQEARLRCSPMKGHSHVYWYRQLPEEGLKFMVYLQKENIIDESGMPKERFSAEFPKEGPSILRIQQVVRGDSAAYFCASSLLGSTGELFFGEGSRLTVL.

This clone occurred once. V is TRBV15 and J is TRBJ2-3, with no clear D. CDR1 and CDR2 (germline): LNHNV, YYDKDF (reference sequence). The V end lost 3 bases, the J end lost 0 bases, and 16 bases lay between the germline ends. This CDR3 is 17 amino acids long. CDR3 in DNA: TGTGCCACCAGCAGTGGGTCGGCGAGTCCGAGCACAGATACGCAGTATTTT. Protein sequence: CATSSGSASPSTDTQYF.

The chain carries TRBV30 and TRBJ2-5, with 7 bases identical to TRBD1. CDR3 length: 13 amino acids. The V and J ends lost 4 bases and 9 bases, in that order; junction bases with no gene match: 11. Germline values: CDR1 GTSNPN, CDR2 SVGIG (reference sequence). The chain's CDR3 is CAWTRGQLGAQYF. CDR3 sequence (DNA): TGTGCCTGGACCAGGGGACAGTTGGGGGCCCAGTACTTC.

Concerning this clone: Distinct nucleotide sequences in the sample also encode this CDR3. The chain carries TRBV9 and TRBJ1-3; possibly TRBD1 for D (5 bases). The CDR3 has 15 amino acids. Trimming cost V 2 bases and J 0 bases, with 9 bases left between them. Germline assignment: CDR1 SGDLS and CDR2 YYNGEE. The CDR3 protein is CASSVRGDSGNTIYF. CDR3 sequence (DNA): TGTGCCAGCAGCGTTAGGGGAGACTCTGGAAACACCATATATTTT. Complete variable domain (other parts from reference TRBV9 and TRBJ1-3): DSGVTQTPKHLITATGQRVTLRCSPRSGDLSVYWYQQSLDQGLQFLIQYYNGEERAKGNILERFSAQQFPDLHSELNLSSLELGDSALYFCASSVRGDSGNTIYFGEGSWLTVV.

The rearrangement links TRBV27 to TRBJ2-2; D is perhaps TRBD1 (6 bases). CDR3 length: 14 residues. Trimming stripped 5 bases from V and 6 bases from J, with 13 bases between. Germline-derived CDR1 and CDR2 are MNHEY and SMNVEV (reference sequence). The CDR3 nucleotides read TGTGCCAGCAGTCTCACCCGGACAGCCGGGGAGCTGTTTTTT. This encodes CASSLTRTAGELFF.

Only a few counts were recorded for this clone. J is TRBJ1-2 and V is TRBV28; D not certain. CDR1 MDHEN and CDR2 SYDVKM come from the germline V gene. The length of the CDR3 is 12 residues. The V and J ends lost 10 bases and 0 bases respectively, with 9 bases between them. The DNA for the CDR3 is TGTGCCATCGCTCAGTCTAACTATGGCTACACCTTC. It codes for CAIAQSNYGYTF.

The chain has TRBV10-2 and TRBJ2-1, with TRBD2 matching 11 bases. The CDR3 consists of 16 residues. CDR1 and CDR2 (germline): WSHSY, SAAADI. With V trimmed by 3 bases and J by 3 bases, 4 bases remained unmatched. CDR3: CASSDLTSGDYNEQFF. For the CDR3, the DNA is TGCGCCAGCAGTGACCTGACTAGCGGGGACTACAATGAGCAGTTCTTC.

The genes are TRBV24-1 and TRBJ2-5, with TRBD2 matching over 10 bases. Per the germline V gene, CDR1 is KGHDR and CDR2 is SFDVKD. This CDR3 contains 16 residues. V was pared by 2 bases and J by 5 bases, with 7 bases of the junction left unmatched. The CDR3 here is CATSDSERGGHETQYF. The CDR3 DNA reads TGTGCCACCAGTGATTCGGAGCGGGGGGGCCACGAGACCCAGTACTTC.

This rearrangement joins TRBV30 to TRBJ2-3; 7 bases match TRBD1. V lost 1 base, J lost 4 bases, and 2 bases stayed unmatched. Germline values: CDR1 GTSNPN, CDR2 SVGIG (reference sequence). CDR3 length equals 13 residues. CDR3 in DNA: TGTGCCTGGAGTGGGGACAGTGCAGATACGCAGTATTTT. It codes for CAWSGDSADTQYF.

V is TRBV3-1 (or the pseudogene TRBV3-2) and J is TRBJ1-1; 7 positions agree with TRBD1. The CDR3 has 16 residues. The V and J ends lost 1 base and 1 base, in that order; junction bases with no gene match: 6. CDR1 is LGHDT, CDR2 YNNKEL, per germline (reference sequence). CDR3 amino acids: CASSQGRDSRNTEAFF. The CDR3 DNA reads TGTGCCAGCAGCCAAGGGAGGGACAGCCGGAACACTGAAGCTTTCTTT.

This rearrangement joins TRBV2 to TRBJ2-5; tentatively, D is TRBD1 (6 bases). The V end lost 6 bases, the J end lost 1 base, and 12 bases lay between the germline ends. Per the germline V gene, CDR1 is SNHLY and CDR2 is FYNNEI. The CDR3 covers 14 residues. The CDR3 spells CASSQTGFQETQYF. CDR3 nucleotide sequence: TGTGCCAGCAGCCAGACAGGCTTCCAAGAGACCCAGTACTTC.